This T cell receptor (beta chain) was found in a study of T-cell memory formation after mild COVID-19. TCRdb reanalysed the 5' RACE reads using MiXCR and keeps one entry per CDR3 protein. The sample contains around 200,000 distinct CDR3 sequences, under 12% of which appear only once. CDR1 and CDR2 from the germline V gene are SGHAT and FQNNGV. The CDR3 loop spans 12 amino acids. Trimming left V 3 bases short and J 6 bases short, with 5 bases between. This clonotype occurred a few times. Sequences were obtained from PBMCs or a T cell subset sorted from them (not recorded which). The receptor was derived from a man aged 18 to 35 who had mild COVID-19 (a few samples of this study predate the infection). Cell type and time point are not known. V gene TRBV11-2 combines with J gene TRBJ2-2; no reliable D call. CDR3 sequence reads: CASSFQSGELFF. The CDR3 nucleotides are TGTGCCAGCAGCTTTCAGTCCGGGGAGCTGTTTTTT.